What follows are 18 T cell receptor beta chains derived from one specimen sequenced in a study of cytomegalovirus exposure and HLA in healthy donors. Researchers ran the PCR with 60 Vbeta and 13 Jbeta primers. Using immunoSEQ multiplex PCR, the repertoire was profiled, and TCRdb retains in-frame clones only, with some absent. The profile shows roughly 100,000 clones, approximately 70% of them singletons. Sequenced: PBMCs. Every receptor here comes from a woman aged 45-60 years in good health and CMV-seronegative.

V gene TRBV18 combines with J gene TRBJ1-3; D unclear. Trimming removed 2 bases at V and 4 bases at J, with 18 bases between. Germline V lookup: CDR1 KGHSH, CDR2 LQKENI. The CDR3 totals 17 residues. The DNA of the CDR3 is TGTGCCAGCTCACCAGCGTTCGGGATGGGTGAAGGAAACACCATATATTTT. Translation gives CASSPAFGMGEGNTIYF.

The gene calls are TRBV5-4 and TRBJ1-1; 7 nucleotides match TRBD1. Germline loops: CDR1 SGHNT, CDR2 YYREEE (reference sequence). J gave up 0 bases and V 3 bases, and 2 bases lay outside the gene matches. CDR3 length: 14 amino acids. The CDR3 here is CASSWTGMNTEAFF. The CDR3 DNA is TGTGCCAGCAGCTGGACAGGCATGAACACTGAAGCTTTCTTT.

V usage is TRBV19 and J usage is TRBJ2-3; the D gene is possibly TRBD2 (5 bases). Trimming stripped 11 bases from V and 1 base from J, with 13 bases between. CDR1 and CDR2 from the germline V gene are LNHDA and SQIVND (reference sequence). This CDR3 is 13 amino acids long. The CDR3 region is CAASRIGTDTQYF. Written as DNA, the CDR3 is TGTGCCGCTAGCCGGATCGGCACAGATACGCAGTATTTT. Combining the CDR3 with reference TRBV19 and TRBJ2-3 gives the whole variable domain DGGITQSPKYLFRKEGQNVTLSCEQNLNHDAMYWYRQDPGQGLRLIYYSQIVNDFQKGDIAEGYSVSREKKESFPLTVTSAQKNPTAFYLCAASRIGTDTQYFGPGTRLTVL.

This chain links TRBV4-2 with TRBJ1-2; 7 nucleotides align to TRBD1. Germline CDR1 LGHNA, CDR2 YNFKEQ. The CDR3 has 13 amino acids. Trimming took 5 bases from V and 6 from J; bases not matched to a gene: 6. The CDR3 region is CASSMGDRNGYTF. In DNA form, the CDR3 reads TGTGCCAGCAGCATGGGGGACAGAAATGGCTACACCTTC.

The J gene is TRBJ1-5, the V gene TRBV27; D is perhaps TRBD1 (5 bases). Germline CDR1 MNHEY, CDR2 SMNVEV (reference sequence). This CDR3 contains 13 residues. V dropped 5 bases and J dropped 6 bases, with 11 bases sitting between them. In DNA form, the CDR3 reads TGTGCCAGCAGTCTCAGCCAGGGTCAGCCCCAGCATTTT. It codes for CASSLSQGQPQHF.

The chain couples TRBV7-8 to TRBJ2-7; TRBD2 is a possible D gene (5 bases). The CDR3 totals 18 residues. Germline assignment: CDR1 SGHVS and CDR2 FQNEAQ. Trimming took off 5 bases at V and 0 bases at J, with 23 bases between the two ends. CDR3 in amino acids: CASSPSGLGSSHSYEQYF. The CDR3 nucleotides read TGTGCCAGCAGCCCAAGTGGCCTGGGGAGTTCCCACTCCTACGAGCAGTACTTC.

This clone has more than one count but fewer than ten. V is TRBV15 and J is TRBJ1-5, with a weak D call TRBD1 (6 bases). CDR3 length: 14 residues. CDR1 and CDR2 from the germline V gene are LNHNV and YYDKDF (reference sequence). The V gene lost 6 bases and the J gene lost 0 bases, with 9 bases spanning the gap. This CDR3 reads CATRGRGSNQPQHF. The CDR3 DNA sequence: TGTGCCACCAGGGGCAGGGGTAGCAATCAGCCCCAGCATTTT.

This rearrangement joins TRBV19 to TRBJ2-5; D possibly corresponds to TRBD2 (7 bases). In germline, CDR1 is LNHDA, CDR2 SQIVND (reference sequence). This CDR3 region has 15 residues. V was pared by 3 bases and J by 4 bases, with 15 bases between. The CDR3 nucleotides read TGTGCCAGTAGTATGGGGGCAGGGAGGGGAGAGACCCAGTACTTC. This translates into CASSMGAGRGETQYF.

The V gene is TRBV7-9, the J gene TRBJ1-2; D uncertain. The germline gives CDR1 SEHNR, CDR2 FQNEAQ (reference sequence). V was cut by 6 bases and J by 7 bases, with 12 bases left in between. The CDR3 consists of 12 residues. CDR3 coding DNA: TGTGCCAGCAGGGCCGAGGGATTTGGCTACACCTTC. Protein: CASRAEGFGYTF.

The chain is built from TRBV11-3 and TRBJ2-2; D unresolved. The V gene's germline CDR1 is SGHNT and CDR2 YENEEA. V was trimmed by 1 base and J by 3 bases, leaving 9 bases between them. This CDR3 comprises 15 residues. CDR3 sequence (DNA): TGTGCCAGCAGCTTAGCCCGCGGATACACCGGGGAGCTGTTTTTT. Protein sequence: CASSLARGYTGELFF.

The rearrangement joins TRBV27 to TRBJ1-2; TRBD1 aligns across 8 bases. CDR1 and CDR2 (germline): MNHEY, SMNVEV (reference sequence). The length of the CDR3 is 14 residues. With 5 bases clipped from V and 3 bases from J, the junction kept 5 bases outside the gene matches. The CDR3, as DNA: TGTGCCAGCAGTCCCCGGGACAGGTACTATGGCTACACCTTC. Protein sequence: CASSPRDRYYGYTF.

The chain employs TRBV27 and TRBJ2-7; TRBD2 might be the D (5 bases). Germline CDR1 is MNHEY and CDR2 is SMNVEV (reference sequence). The CDR3 covers 13 residues. V was trimmed by 6 bases and J by 3 bases, leaving 12 bases between them. CDR3 sequence (DNA): TGTGCCAGCAGATTGGTTGGGAGCTACGAGCAGTACTTC. As protein: CASRLVGSYEQYF.

The chain couples TRBV9 to TRBJ1-4; maybe TRBD1 (5 bases). Germline V gives CDR1 SGDLS, CDR2 YYNGEE. Trimming removed 3 bases from V and 7 bases from J, with 13 bases in between. The CDR3 spans 14 residues. The CDR3 is CASSAGGRTEKLFF. The CDR3 nucleotides read TGTGCCAGCAGCGCGGGGGGACGGACTGAAAAACTGTTTTTT.

In this sample, this clone turned up a few times. This chain links TRBV7-9 with TRBJ2-2; 10 bases are shared with TRBD1. The CDR3 runs 15 residues. The V segment lost 5 bases and the J segment 5 bases; nucleotides outside the gene matches: 5. CDR1 and CDR2 (germline): SEHNR, FQNEAQ (reference sequence). CDR3 loop: CASSTDRGPTGELFF. CDR3 sequence (DNA): TGTGCCAGCAGCACAGACAGGGGGCCAACCGGGGAGCTGTTTTTT.

There are a few counts of this clone. This chain links TRBV19 with TRBJ2-1; 13 bases line up with TRBD2. In germline, CDR1 is LNHDA, CDR2 SQIVND (reference sequence). V was pared by 3 bases and J by 6 bases, with 2 bases of the junction left unmatched. The CDR3 sequence is 15 residues long. CDR3 DNA sequence: TGTGCCAGTAGTATGGGACTAGCGGGAAGCAATGAGCAGTTCTTC. Its translation: CASSMGLAGSNEQFF.

The V call is TRBV7-8, the J call TRBJ2-7, with a tentative D call TRBD1 (5 bases). V was pared by 6 bases and J by 3 bases, with 18 bases between. Germline values: CDR1 SGHVS, CDR2 FQNEAQ. The CDR3 sequence is 15 residues long. The CDR3 bases are TGTGCCAGCAGTTTAAATGCAGGGTTTTTCTACGAGCAGTACTTC. Its protein product is CASSLNAGFFYEQYF.

The rearrangement joins TRBV29-1 to TRBJ2-1; 11 bases align to TRBD1. CDR1 is SQVTM, CDR2 ANQGSEA, per germline. CDR3 length: 14 amino acids. V lost 6 bases and J lost 5; bases outside the gene matches: 6. For the CDR3, the DNA is TGCAGCGTGGAACGGGACAGGGGGGACAATGAGCAGTTCTTC. Translated: CSVERDRGDNEQFF.

The rearrangement links TRBV5-1 to TRBJ2-1; 7 nucleotides align to TRBD1. V shed 1 base, J shed 4 bases, and the junction held 5 bases outside the gene matches. This CDR3 region has 15 residues. Germline V gene data show CDR1 as SGHRS and CDR2 as YFSETQ. The CDR3 is CASSLTGEGYNEQFF. As DNA, the CDR3 is TGCGCCAGCAGCTTGACAGGGGAAGGGTACAATGAGCAGTTCTTC.